The 30 T cell receptor beta chains below were found in one sample sequenced in a study of cytomegalovirus exposure and HLA in healthy donors. With 60 Vbeta and 13 Jbeta primers, the PCR was carried out. The protocol was immunoSEQ multiplex PCR, while the TCRdb copy is restricted to in-frame clones and leaves out a portion. Counted here are about 80,000 clones, over 75% occurring once; the ten biggest clones make up 2.5% to 4%. Source material: PBMCs. Source of these receptors: a man aged 50-60 years in good health and CMV-seronegative.

J is TRBJ2-1 and V is TRBV6-1; TRBD2 matches 8 bases. V lost 7 bases and J lost 10; bases outside the gene matches: 12. Germline V gives CDR1 MNHNS, CDR2 SASEGT. The CDR3 consists of 14 residues. As DNA, the CDR3 is TGTGCCAGCACTGGAGACGGGGGGGGCAGAGAGCAGTTCTTC. Translated, it gives CASTGDGGGREQFF.

The sample holds one count of this clone. The J gene is TRBJ2-6, the V gene TRBV5-1; D is ambiguous. Germline loops: CDR1 SGHRS, CDR2 YFSETQ. The CDR3 is 15 amino acids. Trimming shortened V by 3 bases and J by 2 bases, and 9 bases separated the two germline ends. The CDR3 coding sequence is TGCGCCAGCAGCTCCGGAACAGCTGGGGCCAACGTCCTGACTTTC. Its translation: CASSSGTAGANVLTF. Together with reference TRBV5-1 and TRBJ2-6, the CDR3 gives the full variable domain: KAGVTQTPRYLIKTRGQQVTLSCSPISGHRSVSWYQQTPGQGLQFLFEYFSETQRNKGNFPGRFSGRQFSNSRSEMNVSTLELGDSALYLCASSSGTAGANVLTFGAGSRLTVL.

This sequence joins TRBV19 and TRBJ1-1; 9 positions match TRBD1. CDR1 and CDR2 (germline): LNHDA, SQIVND (reference sequence). This CDR3 is built from 15 residues. V was clipped by 4 bases and J by 3 bases; unmatched bases: 6. In nucleotides, the CDR3 is TGTGCCAGTAGTACTATCGGACAGGGGTACACTGAAGCTTTCTTT. Amino acid sequence: CASSTIGQGYTEAFF.

V and J are TRBV7-2 and TRBJ2-7, with 9 bases aligning to TRBD2. The V gene end was trimmed by 1 base and the J gene end by 3 bases; junction bases not matched to a gene: 10. CDR3 length: 17 residues. Per the germline V gene, CDR1 is SGHTA and CDR2 is FQGNSA. This chain's CDR3 is CASSLVSGLAGYYEQYF. The CDR3 DNA reads TGTGCCAGCAGCTTAGTCTCCGGCCTAGCGGGGTACTACGAGCAGTACTTC.

The chain's CDR3 is CASSKSRTELKLFF. The CDR3 nucleotides read TGTGCCAGCAGCAAGTCCAGGACAGAACTCAAACTGTTTTTT. V is TRBV2 and J is TRBJ1-4; D might be TRBD1 (6 bases). V lost 6 bases, J lost 11 bases, and 19 bases lay in between. Germline CDR1 SNHLY, CDR2 FYNNEI. This CDR3 has 14 residues.

The chain uses TRBV6-5 and TRBJ1-6, with D uncertain. Germline-derived CDR1 and CDR2 are MNHEY and SVGAGI. This CDR3 contains 16 residues. The germline V and J ends were trimmed by 2 bases and 3 bases, with 11 bases remaining between them. CDR3 region: CASSYEGTLYNSPLHF. DNA of the CDR3: TGTGCCAGCAGTTACGAGGGAACCCTCTATAATTCACCCCTCCACTTT.

This clone was observed a few times. The chain carries TRBV5-4 and TRBJ2-5; 8 nucleotides match TRBD1. Germline V gene data show CDR1 as SGHNT and CDR2 as YYREEE (reference sequence). CDR3 length: 14 amino acids. V dropped 4 bases and J dropped 2; count of bases not matched to a gene: 4. In nucleotides, the CDR3 is TGTGCCAGCAGCGTTACAGGGGGGCAAGAGACCCAGTACTTC. Protein sequence: CASSVTGGQETQYF.

This clone was counted at least ten times. The V gene is TRBV30, the J gene TRBJ2-6, with TRBD1 matching over 7 bases. The CDR3 length is 16 residues. V gave up 5 bases and J gave up 2 bases; unmatched junction bases: 9. In germline, CDR1 is GTSNPN, CDR2 SVGIG (reference sequence). CDR3 sequence reads: CAWGAPGQPGANVLTF. The CDR3 nucleotides read TGTGCCTGGGGTGCTCCGGGACAGCCTGGGGCCAACGTCCTGACTTTC. Supplemented by reference TRBV30 and TRBJ2-6, the full variable domain reads SQTIHQWPATLVQPVGSPLSLECTVEGTSNPNLYWYRQAAGRGLQLLFYSVGIGQISSEVPQNLSASRPQDRQFILSSKKLLLSDSGFYLCAWGAPGQPGANVLTFGAGSRLTVL.

The V call is TRBV5-6, the J call TRBJ1-2; TRBD1 matches 11 bases. V lost 4 bases and J lost 6; bases outside the gene matches: 5. Germline V gene sequence: CDR1 SGHDT, CDR2 YYEEEE. The CDR3 contains 14 residues. CDR3 sequence reads: CASSTGTGGNGYTF. The CDR3 DNA follows: TGTGCCAGCAGCACCGGGACAGGGGGAAATGGCTACACCTTC.

This clone has just one count. The V and J genes are TRBV5-1 and TRBJ2-1; 8 positions agree with TRBD1. With V trimmed by 0 bases and J by 2 bases, 1 base remained unmatched. This CDR3 has 15 amino acids. Germline CDR1 and CDR2: SGHRS and YFSETQ. In DNA, the CDR3 is TGCGCCAGCAGCTTGGGACAGGGGACCTACAATGAGCAGTTCTTC. Its translation: CASSLGQGTYNEQFF. Using reference TRBV5-1 and TRBJ2-1 for the parts outside the CDR3, the full variable domain is KAGVTQTPRYLIKTRGQQVTLSCSPISGHRSVSWYQQTPGQGLQFLFEYFSETQRNKGNFPGRFSGRQFSNSRSEMNVSTLELGDSALYLCASSLGQGTYNEQFFGPGTRLTVL.

This clone occurred once. V gene TRBV28 combines with J gene TRBJ1-1; TRBD1 is a possible D gene (5 bases). The ends were cut back, 4 bases at V and 6 bases at J, with 18 bases in the middle. The CDR3 is 15 amino acids. Looked up from germline, CDR1 is MDHEN and CDR2 is SYDVKM. The CDR3 DNA follows: TGTGCCAGCAGTTCCCGGACAACCTTGGGCGCTGAAGCTTTCTTT. It is translated as CASSSRTTLGAEAFF.

This clone appeared once. The chain employs TRBV2 and TRBJ2-5; the D is unclear. Germline lookup yields CDR1 SNHLY and CDR2 FYNNEI. The CDR3 is 13 amino acids. Trimming cost V 2 bases and J 6 bases, with 10 bases left between them. The CDR3 nucleotides are TGTGCCAGCAGTGAAAGTGGGCAGCAGACCCAGTACTTC. It is translated as CASSESGQQTQYF.

V gene TRBV18 combines with J gene TRBJ1-3; D is ambiguous. The CDR3 totals 14 residues. V dropped 3 bases and J dropped 4 bases, with 10 bases sitting between them. The germline gives CDR1 KGHSH, CDR2 LQKENI. CDR3 sequence: CASSPTPEGNTIYF. In DNA, the CDR3 is TGTGCCAGCTCACCTACTCCTGAGGGAAACACCATATATTTT.

The chain couples TRBV5-8 to TRBJ2-5; 11 nucleotides line up with TRBD1. Germline V gene lookup returns CDR1 SGHTS and CDR2 YDEGEE. The J segment lost 4 bases and the V segment lost 4 bases, leaving 6 bases of the junction unmatched. The CDR3 is made up of 15 amino acids. This chain's CDR3 is CASSKRTGGTETQYF. The CDR3 DNA reads TGTGCCAGCAGCAAAAGGACAGGGGGCACAGAGACCCAGTACTTC.

The chain couples TRBV30 to TRBJ2-5; D gene ambiguous. Germline lookup yields CDR1 GTSNPN and CDR2 SVGIG (reference sequence). The CDR3 runs to 13 residues. Trimming took 2 bases from V and 7 from J, leaving 14 bases between them. The CDR3 here is CAWSPLPPGTQYF. In DNA, the CDR3 is TGTGCCTGGAGTCCACTACCCCCGGGGACCCAGTACTTC.

This sequence joins TRBV28 and TRBJ1-5; 8 bases fit TRBD1. The junction had 4 bases not matched to a gene; V was cut back by 6 bases and J by 3 bases. CDR3 length equals 14 residues. The V gene's germline CDR1 is MDHEN and CDR2 SYDVKM. CDR3 sequence: CASSTGGTNQPQHF. CDR3 nucleotide sequence: TGTGCCAGCAGCACAGGGGGGACCAATCAGCCCCAGCATTTT.

The V and J genes are TRBV6-9 and TRBJ1-2; D unresolved. Trimming cost V 9 bases and J 4 bases, with 15 bases left between them. CDR1 MNHGY and CDR2 SVAAGI come from the germline V gene. The CDR3 is 13 residues long. This CDR3 reads CASDMWALYGYTF. The CDR3 DNA is TGTGCCAGTGACATGTGGGCTCTCTATGGCTACACCTTC.

In regard to this clone: In the same sample, other DNA sequences code for this CDR3. V is TRBV6-5 and J is TRBJ2-3, with 8 bases aligning to TRBD2. Germline loops: CDR1 MNHEY, CDR2 SVGAGI. J lost 5 bases, V lost 6 bases, and 10 bases had no gene match. The CDR3 sequence is 15 residues long. The CDR3 region has the DNA TGTGCCAGCAGAGCCCCGGGGGGGCGAAGAGATACGCAGTATTTT. The encoded protein is CASRAPGGRRDTQYF.

This clone was seen more than once but under ten times. V and J are TRBV5-1 and TRBJ1-1; D perhaps matches TRBD1 (5 bases). The ends were cut back, 6 bases at V and 4 bases at J, with 16 bases in the middle. The CDR3 has 14 amino acids. Germline CDR1 reads SGHRS; CDR2 reads YFSETQ. Here the CDR3 reads CASTLQWGGTEAFF. CDR3 in DNA: TGCGCCAGCACCCTACAGTGGGGCGGCACTGAAGCTTTCTTT.

This clone was picked up one time. The junction does not match germline at one end; this may be a read error. The chain carries TRBV7-8 and TRBJ1-1; TRBD1 agrees at 8 bases. Germline assignment: CDR1 SGHVS and CDR2 FQNEAQ. This CDR3 spans 14 amino acids. Here the CDR3 reads CASSPGQEKAEAFF. The CDR3 nucleotides read TGCGCCAGCAGCCCGGGACAGGAAAAAGCTGAAGCTTTCTTT.

This clone was detected once. V gene TRBV5-1 combines with J gene TRBJ1-2, with D tentatively TRBD1 (5 bases). Per germline, CDR1 SGHRS and CDR2 YFSETQ. The V end was cut by 1 base, the J end by 6 bases, with 13 bases between. This CDR3 spans 14 amino acids. CDR3 region: CASSLSGREDGYTF. The CDR3 bases are TGCGCCAGCAGCTTGTCGGGCAGGGAGGATGGCTACACCTTC.

The chain uses TRBV19 and TRBJ1-6; a possible D gene is TRBD1 (5 bases). This CDR3 region has 15 residues. Germline assignment: CDR1 LNHDA and CDR2 SQIVND (reference sequence). The ends were cut back, 3 bases at V and 11 bases at J, with 17 bases in the middle. In DNA, the CDR3 is TGTGCCAGTAGTATTGGCGGCGGACATCGGACACCCCTCCACTTT. Amino acids: CASSIGGGHRTPLHF. The entire variable domain, with the rest obtained from reference TRBV19 and TRBJ1-6, is as follows: DGGITQSPKYLFRKEGQNVTLSCEQNLNHDAMYWYRQDPGQGLRLIYYSQIVNDFQKGDIAEGYSVSREKKESFPLTVTSAQKNPTAFYLCASSIGGGHRTPLHFGNGTRLTVT.

This sequence joins TRBV11-2 and TRBJ1-2, with 8 bases identical to TRBD1. The V gene's germline CDR1 is SGHAT and CDR2 FQNNGV. V dropped 0 bases and J dropped 8; count of bases not matched to a gene: 8. The CDR3 totals 15 residues. The CDR3 here is CASSLDQGASSGYTF. The CDR3 bases are TGTGCCAGCAGCTTAGATCAGGGGGCATCGAGCGGCTACACCTTC.

The gene calls are TRBV28 and TRBJ1-5; TRBD1 is a possible D gene (6 bases). Germline CDR1 and CDR2: MDHEN and SYDVKM. V was pared by 4 bases and J by 3 bases, with 10 bases between. The CDR3 sequence is 14 residues long. The CDR3 reads CASSSGQNNQPQHF. The CDR3 bases are TGTGCCAGCAGTTCAGGACAGAACAATCAGCCCCAGCATTTT.

This clone was counted once. The gene calls are TRBV19 and TRBJ2-1, with 9 bases matching TRBD1. The junction had 4 bases not matched to a gene; V was cut back by 4 bases and J by 3 bases. The CDR3 runs 15 residues. CDR1 and CDR2 (germline): LNHDA, SQIVND (reference sequence). The CDR3 nucleotides read TGTGCCAGTAGTAAGGGACAGGGAAACTACAATGAGCAGTTCTTC. Translated, it gives CASSKGQGNYNEQFF. Together with reference TRBV19 and TRBJ2-1, the CDR3 gives the full variable domain: DGGITQSPKYLFRKEGQNVTLSCEQNLNHDAMYWYRQDPGQGLRLIYYSQIVNDFQKGDIAEGYSVSREKKESFPLTVTSAQKNPTAFYLCASSKGQGNYNEQFFGPGTRLTVL.

A single count supports this clone. The rearrangement uses TRBV28 and TRBJ1-3, with D possibly matching TRBD1 (6 bases). The ends were cut back, 5 bases at V and 0 bases at J, with 17 bases in the middle. The CDR3 contains 17 residues. Germline lookup yields CDR1 MDHEN and CDR2 SYDVKM. CDR3 amino acids: CASSTYRTGNSGNTIYF. CDR3 sequence (DNA): TGTGCCAGCAGTACTTATCGAACAGGGAACTCTGGAAACACCATATATTTT.

Note on this clone: A junction boundary mismatches the germline segment, possibly from a read error. V usage is TRBV6-6 and J usage is TRBJ1-4, with 11 bases identical to TRBD1. The germline V gene has CDR1 MNHNY and CDR2 SVGAGI (reference sequence). The CDR3 spans 16 residues. This chain's CDR3 is CASSYFRTGGGEKLFF. The DNA of the CDR3 is TGTGCCAGCAGCTACTTCCGGACAGGGGGCGGTGAAAAACTGTTTTTT.

V usage is TRBV27 and J usage is TRBJ1-1; tentatively, D is TRBD1 (5 bases). The V gene lost 1 base and the J gene lost 0 bases, with 9 bases spanning the gap. This CDR3 has 15 amino acids. Looked up from germline, CDR1 is MNHEY and CDR2 is SMNVEV (reference sequence). The CDR3 bases are TGTGCCAGCAGTTTATTCGACAGCCTGAACACTGAAGCTTTCTTT. Protein product: CASSLFDSLNTEAFF.

The chain couples TRBV5-1 to TRBJ2-2, with D unresolved. Deletions cut 0 bases from V and 1 base from J, with 7 bases between. There are 15 residues in the CDR3. In germline, CDR1 is SGHRS, CDR2 YFSETQ. CDR3 sequence reads: CASSLGTMNTGELFF. CDR3 coding DNA: TGCGCCAGCAGCTTGGGAACTATGAACACCGGGGAGCTGTTTTTT.

J is TRBJ1-1 and V is TRBV6-5; D is perhaps TRBD1 (5 bases). From germline, CDR1 is MNHEY and CDR2 SVGAGI. The V gene lost 6 bases and the J gene lost 6 bases, with 11 bases spanning the gap. The CDR3 loop spans 12 amino acids. CDR3 region: CASRQEGPEAFF. CDR3 DNA sequence: TGTGCCAGCAGACAGGAAGGCCCTGAAGCTTTCTTT.